This TCR beta chain was sequenced in a study of glioma-infiltrating T cells after dendritic cell vaccination. TCRdb keeps only in-frame clones here, not all; method: immunoSEQ multiplex PCR. The table lists about 2,600 clones, approximately 85% of them singletons. Trimming took 8 bases from V and 4 from J; bases not matched to a gene: 12. Germline assignment: CDR1 SGHVS and CDR2 FQNEAQ. The CDR3 contains 15 residues. Time point described: after dendritic cell vaccination, including at tumor progression/relapse. Dendritic cells derived from monocytes and pulsed with autologous tumor lysate formed the vaccine.

The TCR sequence derives from a human donor with glioblastoma. This chain connects TRBV7-8 to TRBJ2-5; 8 bases are shared with TRBD1. This sample comprised tumor tissue, obtained after dendritic cell vaccination. The CDR3 DNA follows: TGTGCCAGCTTAGAGGGATCAGGGGGCCCAGAGACCCAGTACTTC. Residues: CASLEGSGGPETQYF.